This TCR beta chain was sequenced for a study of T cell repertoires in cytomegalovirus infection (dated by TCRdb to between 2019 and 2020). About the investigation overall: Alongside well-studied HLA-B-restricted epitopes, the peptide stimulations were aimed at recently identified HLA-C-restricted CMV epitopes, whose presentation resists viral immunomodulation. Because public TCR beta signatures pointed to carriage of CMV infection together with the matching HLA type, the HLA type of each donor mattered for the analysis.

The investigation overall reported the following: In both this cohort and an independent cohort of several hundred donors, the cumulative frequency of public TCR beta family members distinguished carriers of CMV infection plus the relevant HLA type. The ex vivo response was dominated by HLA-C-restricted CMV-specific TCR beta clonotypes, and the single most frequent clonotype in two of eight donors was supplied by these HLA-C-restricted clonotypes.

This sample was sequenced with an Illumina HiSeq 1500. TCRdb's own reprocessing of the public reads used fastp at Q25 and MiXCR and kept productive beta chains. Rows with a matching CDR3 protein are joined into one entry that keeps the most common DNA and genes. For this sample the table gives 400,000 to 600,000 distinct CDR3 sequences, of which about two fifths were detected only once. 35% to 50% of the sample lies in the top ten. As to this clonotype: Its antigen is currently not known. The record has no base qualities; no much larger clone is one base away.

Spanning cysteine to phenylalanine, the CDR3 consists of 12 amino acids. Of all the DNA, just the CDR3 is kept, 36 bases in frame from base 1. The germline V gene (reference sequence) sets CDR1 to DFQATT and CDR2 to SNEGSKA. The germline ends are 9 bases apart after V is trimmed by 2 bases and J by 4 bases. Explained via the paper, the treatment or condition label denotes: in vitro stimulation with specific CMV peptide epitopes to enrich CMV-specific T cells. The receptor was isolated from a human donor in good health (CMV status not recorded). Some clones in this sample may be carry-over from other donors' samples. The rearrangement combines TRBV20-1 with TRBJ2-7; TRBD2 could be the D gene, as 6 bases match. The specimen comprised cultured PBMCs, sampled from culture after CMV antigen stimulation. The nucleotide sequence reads TGCAGTGCTAGACGGGACTCATACGAGCAGTACTTC. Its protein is CSARRDSYEQYF.